The 10 T cell receptor beta chains below all came from one sample that was sequenced in a study of identical twins. One entry per CDR3 protein results from TCRdb running MiXCR on the 5' RACE reads. The data contain 430,000 or so distinct CDR3 sequences, 24% of them seen just once; the ten biggest clones take up 2.9%. These sequences were also reported in another study, on T cells expressing NK-cell markers.

The source material was CD4+ T cells sorted from blood. Receptors were obtained from a young woman in good health.

This clonotype showed up just a few times. This chain uses TRBV12-5 with TRBJ2-2, with TRBD1 matching 9 bases. The trim removed 5 bases at V and 4 bases at J, leaving 8 bases unmatched. The germline V gene has CDR1 LGHNT and CDR2 FRNRAP. This CDR3 contains 16 residues. The CDR3 is CASGPRTGVTTGELFF. In DNA, the CDR3 is TGTGCTAGTGGTCCTCGGACAGGGGTCACCACCGGGGAGCTGTTTTTT.

J is TRBJ2-3 and V is TRBV29-1, with D possibly called TRBD1 or TRBD2 (5 bases each). The V gene's germline CDR1 is SQVTM and CDR2 ANQGSEA. The CDR3 runs to 14 residues. V gave up 6 bases and J gave up 0 bases, with 13 bases separating them. CDR3: CSVGDRSSTDTQYF. The CDR3 bases are TGCAGCGTGGGAGACAGATCTAGCACAGATACGCAGTATTTT.

V is TRBV7-9 and J is TRBJ2-7, with D perhaps matching TRBD2 (6 bases). Germline assignment: CDR1 SEHNR and CDR2 FQNEAQ (reference sequence). This CDR3 region has 15 residues. Between the trimmed V and J ends, which lost 3 bases and 6 bases, there was a span of 18 bases. This CDR3 reads CASSFPAAGIGEQYF. The CDR3 DNA reads TGTGCCAGCAGCTTTCCGGCGGCGGGAATAGGCGAGCAGTACTTC.

The V gene is TRBV25-1, the J gene TRBJ1-1, with D possibly being TRBD1 (5 bases). Germline-derived CDR1 and CDR2 are MGHDK and SYGVNS. Trimming took off 5 bases at V and 10 bases at J, with 17 bases between the two ends. The CDR3 extends over 13 amino acids. This CDR3 is CASSTVEGLGAFF. The CDR3 DNA follows: TGTGCCAGCAGTACGGTCGAGGGGCTCGGAGCTTTCTTT.

The sample holds a few counts of this clonotype. Relative to the germline gene, one junction end is altered; a read error may explain this. The gene calls are TRBV11-1 and TRBJ2-1; TRBD2 matches at 11 bases. The CDR3 extends over 18 amino acids. The germline V gene encodes CDR1 SGHAT and CDR2 FQDESV (reference sequence). CDR3 nucleotides: TGTGCCAGCAGTTCCACTAGCGGGAGCCGGAGCTCCAACAATGAGCAGTTCTTC. This translates into CASSSTSGSRSSNNEQFF.

J is TRBJ2-3 and V is TRBV20-1; tentative D call: TRBD2 (6 bases). Germline V CDR1 and CDR2: DFQATT, SNEGSKA (reference sequence). The CDR3 runs 15 residues. The V end was cut by 5 bases, the J end by 2 bases, with 17 bases between. CDR3 sequence reads: CSAPRTIDPTDTQYF. The CDR3, as DNA: TGCAGTGCTCCCCGGACTATAGACCCCACAGATACGCAGTATTTT.

The chain uses TRBV2 and TRBJ2-2; a possible D gene is TRBD2 (5 bases). CDR1 SNHLY and CDR2 FYNNEI come from the germline V gene. Trimming took off 6 bases at V and 6 bases at J, with 11 bases between the two ends. The CDR3 has 13 residues. The DNA of the CDR3 is TGTGCCAGCAGCTTCAGCGGAGCCGGGGAGCTGTTTTTT. This encodes CASSFSGAGELFF. Looking up the rest from reference TRBV2 and TRBJ2-2 gives the full variable domain: EPEVTQTPSHQVTQMGQEVILRCVPISNHLYFYWYRQILGQKVEFLVSFYNNEISEKSEIFDDQFSVERPDGSNFTLKIRSTKLEDSAMYFCASSFSGAGELFFGEGSRLTVL.

This clonotype was observed a few times. This chain links TRBV29-1 with TRBJ1-1; the D gene is possibly TRBD1 (5 bases). The CDR3 sequence is 13 residues long. Germline lookup yields CDR1 SQVTM and CDR2 ANQGSEA. V lost 7 bases, J lost 4 bases, and 16 bases lay in between. CDR3 DNA: TGCAGCGGGAACCAGGGTACATCCACTGAAGCTTTCTTT. Translated, it gives CSGNQGTSTEAFF.

This chain connects TRBV20-1 to TRBJ1-5; the D is unclear. Looked up from germline, CDR1 is DFQATT and CDR2 is SNEGSKA (reference sequence). There are 15 residues in the CDR3. The V end lost 1 base, the J end lost 1 base, and 11 bases lay between the germline ends. CDR3 sequence: CSARVGGESNQPQHF. Here the CDR3 DNA reads TGCAGTGCTAGAGTGGGAGGTGAAAGCAATCAGCCCCAGCATTTT.

The V and J genes are TRBV3-1 and TRBJ2-5; unclear D gene. The germline V gene has CDR1 LGHDT and CDR2 YNNKEL (reference sequence). Between the trimmed V and J ends, which lost 3 bases and 2 bases, there was a span of 7 bases. The CDR3 consists of 13 residues. Here the CDR3 reads CASSQRSQETQYF. CDR3 bases: TGTGCCAGCAGCCAGAGGTCGCAAGAGACCCAGTACTTC.